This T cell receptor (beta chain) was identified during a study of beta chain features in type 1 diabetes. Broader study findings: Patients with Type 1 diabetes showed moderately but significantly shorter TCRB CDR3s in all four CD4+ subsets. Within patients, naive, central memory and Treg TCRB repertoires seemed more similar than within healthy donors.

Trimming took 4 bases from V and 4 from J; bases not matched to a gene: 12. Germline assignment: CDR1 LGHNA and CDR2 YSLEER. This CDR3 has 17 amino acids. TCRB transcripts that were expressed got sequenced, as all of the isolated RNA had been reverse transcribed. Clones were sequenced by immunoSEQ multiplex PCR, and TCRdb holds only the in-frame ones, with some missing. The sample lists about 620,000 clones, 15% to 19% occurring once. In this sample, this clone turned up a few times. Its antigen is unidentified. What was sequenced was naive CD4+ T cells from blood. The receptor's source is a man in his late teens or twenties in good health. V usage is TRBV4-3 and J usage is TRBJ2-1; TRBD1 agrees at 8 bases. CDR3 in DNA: TGCGCCAGCAGCCCCACTCAGGGGGCTTTATCTTACAATGAGCAGTTCTTC. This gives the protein CASSPTQGALSYNEQFF.